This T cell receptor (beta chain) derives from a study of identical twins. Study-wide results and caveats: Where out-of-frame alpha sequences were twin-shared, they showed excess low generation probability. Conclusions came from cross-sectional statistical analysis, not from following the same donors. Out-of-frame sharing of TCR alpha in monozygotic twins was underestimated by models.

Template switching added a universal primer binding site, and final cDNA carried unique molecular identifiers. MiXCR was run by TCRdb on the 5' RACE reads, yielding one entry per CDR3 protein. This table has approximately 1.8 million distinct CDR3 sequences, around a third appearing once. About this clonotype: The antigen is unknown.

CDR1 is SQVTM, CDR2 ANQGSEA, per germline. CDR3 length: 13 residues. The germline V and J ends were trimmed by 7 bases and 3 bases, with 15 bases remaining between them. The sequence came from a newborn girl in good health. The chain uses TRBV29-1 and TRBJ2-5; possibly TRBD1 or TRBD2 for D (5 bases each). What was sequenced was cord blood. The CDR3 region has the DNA TGCAGCGCTCCGGGGCGGACCGAAGAGACCCAGTACTTC. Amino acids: CSAPGRTEETQYF.